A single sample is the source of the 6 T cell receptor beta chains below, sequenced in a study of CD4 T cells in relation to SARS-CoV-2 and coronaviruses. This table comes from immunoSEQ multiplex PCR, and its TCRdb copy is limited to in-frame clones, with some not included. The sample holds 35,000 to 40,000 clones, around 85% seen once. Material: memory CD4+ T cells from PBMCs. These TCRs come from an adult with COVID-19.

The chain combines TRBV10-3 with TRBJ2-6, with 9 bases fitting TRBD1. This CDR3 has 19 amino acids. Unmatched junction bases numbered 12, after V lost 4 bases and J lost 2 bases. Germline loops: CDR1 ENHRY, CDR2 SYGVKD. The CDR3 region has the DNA TGTGCCATCAGTGGCCCGTACAGGGGGCAAGGAACTGGGGCCAACGTCCTGACTTTC. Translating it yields CAISGPYRGQGTGANVLTF.

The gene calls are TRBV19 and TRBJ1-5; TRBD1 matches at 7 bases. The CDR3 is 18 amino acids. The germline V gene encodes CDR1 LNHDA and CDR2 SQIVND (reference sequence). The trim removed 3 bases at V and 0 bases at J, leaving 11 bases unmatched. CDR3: CASSIPTGASGSNQPQHF. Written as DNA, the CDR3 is TGTGCCAGTAGTATCCCCACAGGGGCTAGTGGTAGCAATCAGCCCCAGCATTTT.

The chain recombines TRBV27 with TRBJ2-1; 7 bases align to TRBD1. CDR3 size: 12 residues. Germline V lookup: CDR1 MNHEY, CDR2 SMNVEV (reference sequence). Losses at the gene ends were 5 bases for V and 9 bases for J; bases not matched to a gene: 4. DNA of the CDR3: TGTGCCAGCAGTCAGGGGGTTGGTGAGCAGTTCTTC. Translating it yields CASSQGVGEQFF.

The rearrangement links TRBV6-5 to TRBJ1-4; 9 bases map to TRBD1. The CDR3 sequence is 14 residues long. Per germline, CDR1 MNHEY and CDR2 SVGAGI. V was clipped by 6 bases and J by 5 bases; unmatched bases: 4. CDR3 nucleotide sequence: TGTGCCAGCAGGCGGGGGACAGGGAATGAAAAACTGTTTTTT. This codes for CASRRGTGNEKLFF.

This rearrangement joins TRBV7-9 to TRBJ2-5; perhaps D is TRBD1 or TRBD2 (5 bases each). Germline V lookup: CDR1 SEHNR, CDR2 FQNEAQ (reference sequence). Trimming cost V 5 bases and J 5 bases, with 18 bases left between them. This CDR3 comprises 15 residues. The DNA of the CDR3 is TGTGCCAGCAGCCAAGACCGGGGCCTTGGGGAGACCCAGTACTTC. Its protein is CASSQDRGLGETQYF.

The CDR3 nucleotides read TGTGCCAGCAGCATGGGTTCGAGGGGAGACACGCAGTATTTT. This codes for CASSMGSRGDTQYF. V usage is TRBV4-2 and J usage is TRBJ2-3; D may match TRBD1 or TRBD2 (5 bases each). This CDR3 region has 14 residues. In germline, CDR1 is LGHNA, CDR2 YNFKEQ. V was clipped by 5 bases and J by 9 bases, with 18 bases between them.